This T cell receptor beta chain is from a study of OX40 agonist ivuxolimab in advanced cancers. Study-level information: Patients were infused with ivuxolimab every 2 weeks at 0.01 to 10 mg/kg. Males comprised 82.7% of the group, whose mean age was roughly 64 years (range 23 to 79).

Relative to its sample, this clone is medium-sized. Germline V gene lookup returns CDR1 SEHNR and CDR2 FQNEAQ (reference sequence). The CDR3 is 11 residues long. V was clipped by 5 bases and J by 8 bases, with 9 bases between them. Generated by immunoSEQ multiplex PCR, the TCRdb table keeps only in-frame clones and is missing some. The sample has approximately 56,000 clones, around 86% seen once. The chain combines TRBV7-9 with TRBJ1-1, with D perhaps TRBD1 (5 bases). This receptor was identified in an adult with an advanced solid tumor such as melanoma, head and neck, liver or kidney cancer. The starting material was CD4+ or CD8+ T cells sorted from blood, obtained in a trial of the OX40 agonist ivuxolimab. The DNA of the CDR3 is TGTGCCAGCAGCCCGGGGCCCGAAGCTTTCTTT. Its protein product is CASSPGPEAFF. The full variable domain, with the rest looked up from reference TRBV7-9 and TRBJ1-1, is DTGVSQNPRHKITKRGQNVTFRCDPISEHNRLYWYRQTLGQGPEFLTYFQNEAQLEKSRLLSDRFSAERPKGSFSTLEIQRTEQGDSAMYLCASSPGPEAFFGQGTRLTVV.